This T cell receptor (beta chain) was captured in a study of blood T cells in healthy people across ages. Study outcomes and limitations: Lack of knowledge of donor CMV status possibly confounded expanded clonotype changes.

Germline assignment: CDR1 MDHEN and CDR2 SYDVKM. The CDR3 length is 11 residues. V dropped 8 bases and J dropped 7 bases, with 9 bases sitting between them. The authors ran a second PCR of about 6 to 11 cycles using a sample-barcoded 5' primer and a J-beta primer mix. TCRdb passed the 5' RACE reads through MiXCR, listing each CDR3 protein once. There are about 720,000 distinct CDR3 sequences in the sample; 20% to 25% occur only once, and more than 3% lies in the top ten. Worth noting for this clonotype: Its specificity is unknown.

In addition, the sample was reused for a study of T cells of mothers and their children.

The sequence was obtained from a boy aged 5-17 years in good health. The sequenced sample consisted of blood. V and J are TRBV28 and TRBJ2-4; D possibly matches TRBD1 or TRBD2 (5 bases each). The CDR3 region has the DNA TGTGCCAGCCAAGGGGAGAACATTCAGTACTTC. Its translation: CASQGENIQYF.